The 25 T cell receptor beta chains presented below share a single source sample, sequenced in a study of blood T cell repertoires in COVID-19. Here immunoSEQ multiplex PCR was the method, and the copy in TCRdb shows in-frame clones only, minus some. This table holds hundreds of thousands of clones, about 88% found once. Sequencing was carried out using PBMCs or T cells enriched from blood (not recorded which). The receptors come from an older woman in a cohort exposed to, infected with or recovered from COVID-19 (not recorded which).

The V gene is TRBV7-2, the J gene TRBJ2-7, with a weak D call TRBD1 (6 bases). The CDR3 length is 16 residues. V lost 1 base and J lost 0, with 13 bases in between. Germline V gene lookup returns CDR1 SGHTA and CDR2 FQGNSA. The CDR3 sequence is CASSLDGGPSSYEQYF. The CDR3, as DNA: TGTGCCAGCAGCTTAGATGGGGGCCCAAGCTCCTACGAGCAGTACTTC.

The J gene is TRBJ2-2, the V gene TRBV15; TRBD2 aligns across 8 bases. The germline V gene encodes CDR1 LNHNV and CDR2 YYDKDF (reference sequence). V lost 5 bases to trimming and J lost 3 bases; unmatched junction nucleotides: 11. CDR3 size: 17 residues. CDR3 in amino acids: CATSSAGTRKDTGELFF. DNA for the CDR3: TGTGCCACCAGCTCAGCCGGGACTAGGAAGGACACCGGGGAGCTGTTTTTT. Looking up the rest from reference TRBV15 and TRBJ2-2 gives the full variable domain: DAMVIQNPRYQVTQFGKPVTLSCSQTLNHNVMYWYQQKSSQAPKLLFHYYDKDFNNEADTPDNFQSRRPNTSFCFLDIRSPGLGDTAMYLCATSSAGTRKDTGELFFGEGSRLTVL.

The chain combines TRBV7-9 with TRBJ2-7; unclear D gene. The V end was cut by 0 bases, the J end by 6 bases, with 3 bases between. CDR1 is SEHNR, CDR2 FQNEAQ, per germline (reference sequence). This CDR3 is built from 11 residues. This chain's CDR3 is CASSLAREQYF. DNA of the CDR3: TGTGCCAGCAGCTTAGCCCGCGAGCAGTACTTC. The full variable domain, its missing parts supplied by reference TRBV7-9 and TRBJ2-7, is DTGVSQNPRHKITKRGQNVTFRCDPISEHNRLYWYRQTLGQGPEFLTYFQNEAQLEKSRLLSDRFSAERPKGSFSTLEIQRTEQGDSAMYLCASSLAREQYFGPGTRLTVT.

V usage is TRBV18 and J usage is TRBJ2-1; 8 bases are shared with TRBD2. The CDR3 has 15 amino acids. V was clipped by 3 bases and J by 10 bases; unmatched bases: 11. Germline CDR1 reads KGHSH; CDR2 reads LQKENI. The CDR3 nucleotides are TGTGCCAGCTCACCGCAGGGATCGGTAGCGGGAGAGCAGTTCTTC. This gives the protein CASSPQGSVAGEQFF.

The chain carries TRBV15 and TRBJ2-2; D perhaps matches TRBD1 (5 bases). Trimming cost V 1 base and J 6 bases, with 12 bases left between them. Germline loops: CDR1 LNHNV, CDR2 YYDKDF (reference sequence). The CDR3 is 15 residues long. CDR3 region: CATSRGGTGPGELFF. The CDR3 nucleotides are TGTGCCACCAGCAGAGGGGGCACCGGGCCCGGGGAGCTGTTTTTT.

V gene TRBV28 combines with J gene TRBJ2-2; tentative D call: TRBD1 (6 bases). The CDR3 extends over 15 amino acids. The V and J ends lost 6 bases and 4 bases respectively, with 15 bases between them. Germline V gene sequence: CDR1 MDHEN, CDR2 SYDVKM. CDR3 in amino acids: CASRRGDISTGELFF. CDR3 DNA sequence: TGTGCCAGCAGGCGAGGGGACATTTCCACCGGGGAGCTGTTTTTT.

This clone was seen a single time. The chain joins TRBV14 to TRBJ2-4; D call uncertain. V dropped 3 bases and J dropped 6 bases, with 9 bases sitting between them. The germline V gene has CDR1 SGHDN and CDR2 FVKESK. CDR3 length: 13 residues. CDR3 coding DNA: TGTGCCAGCAGCCATCTAGAGATAAACATTCAGTACTTC. This encodes CASSHLEINIQYF.

The chain has TRBV4-3 and TRBJ2-1, with no clear D. The CDR3 runs 13 residues. V was cut by 3 bases and J by 6 bases, with 9 bases left in between. Germline V gene data show CDR1 as LGHNA and CDR2 as YSLEER. CDR3 residues: CASSQRGGNEQFF. CDR3 DNA: TGCGCCAGCAGCCAGAGAGGTGGCAATGAGCAGTTCTTC.

This clone has only one observation. This rearrangement joins TRBV24-1 to TRBJ2-1, with 8 nucleotides matching TRBD1. Germline V CDR1 and CDR2: KGHDR, SFDVKD. V shed 5 bases, J shed 8 bases, and the junction held 7 bases outside the gene matches. There are 14 residues in the CDR3. The CDR3 region has the DNA TGTGCCACCAGTGTCAGCAGGGGGCTCTATGAGCAGTTCTTC. It translates to CATSVSRGLYEQFF.

The V call is TRBV30, the J call TRBJ1-2; possibly TRBD1 for D (5 bases). Per the germline V gene, CDR1 is GTSNPN and CDR2 is SVGIG (reference sequence). V was shortened by 5 bases and J by 6 bases, with 10 bases between the two germline ends. This CDR3 contains 11 residues. The CDR3 sequence: CAWAGRHGYTF. The CDR3 DNA sequence: TGTGCCTGGGCAGGGAGGCATGGCTACACCTTC.

CDR3 nucleotides: TGTGCCAGCAGTTACGTCTCTTCCCCCCCCGAGACCCAGTACTTC. As protein: CASSYVSSPPETQYF. The chain joins TRBV6-2 or TRBV6-3 to TRBJ2-5; D uncertain. Germline V lookup: CDR1 MNHEY, CDR2 SVGEGT. The CDR3 is made up of 15 amino acids. The V gene lost 2 bases and the J gene lost 5 bases, with 15 bases spanning the gap.

The chain uses TRBV20-1 and TRBJ1-1; D is unresolved. Germline V gene lookup returns CDR1 DFQATT and CDR2 SNEGSKA (reference sequence). V shed 0 bases and J shed 5 bases, with 4 bases lying between them. The CDR3 is made up of 11 amino acids. Written as DNA, the CDR3 is TGCAGTGCTAGAGATTATACTGAAGCTTTCTTT. This encodes CSARDYTEAFF.

The V call is TRBV5-6, the J call TRBJ2-2, with TRBD1 matching over 11 bases. This CDR3 contains 16 residues. Germline CDR1 SGHDT, CDR2 YYEEEE. The V gene end was trimmed by 4 bases and the J gene end by 4 bases; junction bases not matched to a gene: 6. CDR3 amino acids: CASSGGQGVLTGELFF. For the CDR3, the DNA is TGTGCCAGCAGCGGGGGACAGGGGGTTCTCACCGGGGAGCTGTTTTTT.

This chain links TRBV19 with TRBJ1-5; unclear D gene. Trimming removed 5 bases from V and 3 bases from J, with 11 bases in between. The CDR3 totals 14 residues. Looked up from germline, CDR1 is LNHDA and CDR2 is SQIVND (reference sequence). The CDR3 nucleotides are TGTGCCAGTAGTCTACCGGGTTCCAATCAGCCCCAGCATTTT. Amino acid sequence: CASSLPGSNQPQHF.

The CDR3, as DNA: TGTGCCAGCAGCGCGACTAGCGGGAGAGGAGAGACCCAGTACTTC. Its translation: CASSATSGRGETQYF. The gene calls are TRBV9 and TRBJ2-5; 12 bases are shared with TRBD2. J gave up 4 bases and V 3 bases, and 4 bases lay outside the gene matches. Germline V lookup: CDR1 SGDLS, CDR2 YYNGEE. CDR3 length: 15 amino acids.

The chain carries TRBV7-9 and TRBJ2-1; 7 nucleotides align to TRBD1. Trimming at V came to 3 bases and at J to 5 bases, leaving 4 bases not matched to a gene. Germline V CDR1 and CDR2: SEHNR, FQNEAQ (reference sequence). The CDR3 totals 14 residues. The CDR3 DNA is TGTGCCAGCAGCTTCAGACAGGGCCACAATGAGCAGTTCTTC. This codes for CASSFRQGHNEQFF.

V is TRBV9 and J is TRBJ2-5; 8 bases agree with TRBD2. Losses at the gene ends were 0 bases for V and 5 bases for J; bases not matched to a gene: 6. The length of the CDR3 is 15 residues. Germline loops: CDR1 SGDLS, CDR2 YYNGEE. The CDR3 loop is CASSVVSGSGETQYF. The DNA of the CDR3 is TGTGCCAGCAGCGTAGTAAGCGGGAGTGGGGAGACCCAGTACTTC.

The CDR3 loop is CASSLDRTGFDEQYF. CDR3 in DNA: TGTGCCAGCAGCTTAGACCGGACAGGTTTTGACGAGCAGTACTTC. The V call is TRBV28, the J call TRBJ2-7; 7 bases agree with TRBD1. J lost 5 bases, V lost 6 bases, and 13 bases had no gene match. Germline V gene lookup returns CDR1 MDHEN and CDR2 SYDVKM. This CDR3 region has 15 residues. The entire variable domain, with the rest obtained from reference TRBV28 and TRBJ2-7, is as follows: DVKVTQSSRYLVKRTGEKVFLECVQDMDHENMFWYRQDPGLGLRLIYFSYDVKMKEKGDIPEGYSVSREKKERFSLILESASTNQTSMYLCASSLDRTGFDEQYFGPGTRLTVT.

The V gene is TRBV28, the J gene TRBJ1-1; 8 bases fit TRBD1. The CDR3 length is 16 residues. The ends lost 3 bases at V and 0 bases at J; junction bases unmatched: 6. In germline, CDR1 is MDHEN, CDR2 SYDVKM. The CDR3 DNA reads as TGTGCCAGCAGTTTGTGGACAGGGTCCATGAACACTGAAGCTTTCTTT. Protein sequence: CASSLWTGSMNTEAFF.

The gene calls are TRBV2 and TRBJ2-3; the match to TRBD1 covers 8 bases. CDR1 SNHLY and CDR2 FYNNEI come from the germline V gene. V was clipped by 6 bases and J by 4 bases; unmatched bases: 15. The CDR3 length is 17 residues. CDR3 residues: CASSPGQGRSRADTQYF. Here the CDR3 DNA reads TGTGCCAGCAGCCCCGGACAGGGACGTTCTAGGGCAGATACGCAGTATTTT.

The rearrangement links TRBV10-3 to TRBJ2-1, with 8 bases lining up with TRBD1. Trimming at V came to 8 bases and at J to 4 bases, leaving 1 base not matched to a gene. CDR1 is ENHRY, CDR2 SYGVKD, per germline. The CDR3 runs 12 residues. CDR3 bases: TGTGCCATCGGACAGGGTTACAATGAGCAGTTCTTC. Protein sequence: CAIGQGYNEQFF.

The J gene is TRBJ1-2, the V gene TRBV5-1, with 8 nucleotides matching TRBD1. Germline CDR1 and CDR2: SGHRS and YFSETQ. V lost 4 bases and J lost 4; bases outside the gene matches: 6. This CDR3 comprises 14 residues. As DNA, the CDR3 is TGCGCCAGCAGCAAGGGACAGGAGATCTATGGCTACACCTTC. It translates to CASSKGQEIYGYTF.

This clone has only one observation. The rearrangement links TRBV5-6 to TRBJ2-7; 9 positions agree with TRBD2. CDR1 SGHDT and CDR2 YYEEEE come from the germline V gene. This CDR3 has 16 amino acids. Trimming took 6 bases from V and 0 from J; bases not matched to a gene: 10. The CDR3 coding sequence is TGTGCCAGCAACGTACTAGCGGGCGTTAACTCCTACGAGCAGTACTTC. Its protein product is CASNVLAGVNSYEQYF.

This chain links TRBV7-8 with TRBJ2-7; D uncertain. Trimming removed 3 bases from V and 6 bases from J, with 6 bases in between. The CDR3 contains 11 residues. Germline CDR1 is SGHVS and CDR2 is FQNEAQ. CDR3 in amino acids: CASSLSGEQYF. CDR3 DNA sequence: TGTGCCAGCAGCTTGAGTGGCGAGCAGTACTTC.

The table lists this clone with a count of one. The V gene is TRBV19, the J gene TRBJ2-7; 8 positions match TRBD1. J gave up 7 bases and V 7 bases, and 12 bases lay outside the gene matches. This CDR3 region has 14 residues. Per germline, CDR1 LNHDA and CDR2 SQIVND (reference sequence). CDR3 sequence: CASTPGQALREQYF. In DNA form, the CDR3 reads TGTGCCAGTACCCCGGGACAGGCCTTGAGGGAGCAGTACTTC.